These 8 T cell receptor beta chains came from one sample sequenced in a study of cytomegalovirus exposure and HLA in healthy donors. PCR amplification relied on 60 Vbeta primers (plus 13 Jbeta primers). Some clones are missing from TCRdb's copy, which holds only in-frame ones; the method was immunoSEQ multiplex PCR. The repertoire consists of about 200,000 clones, with around four fifths occurring once and the leading ten covering less than 1.1%. Sequencing was performed on PBMCs. These receptors were collected from a woman in her thirties or forties in good health and CMV-seronegative.

The rearrangement uses TRBV7-9 and TRBJ2-1; 14 bases match TRBD2. The CDR3 length is 17 residues. Losses at the gene ends were 4 bases for V and 8 bases for J; bases not matched to a gene: 10. In germline, CDR1 is SEHNR, CDR2 FQNEAQ (reference sequence). This chain's CDR3 is CASSSTSGTSGSYEQFF. The CDR3 DNA is TGTGCCAGCAGCTCTACATCCGGGACTAGCGGGAGCTATGAGCAGTTCTTC. The full variable domain, in which reference TRBV7-9 and TRBJ2-1 provide the parts outside the CDR3, is DTGVSQNPRHKITKRGQNVTFRCDPISEHNRLYWYRQTLGQGPEFLTYFQNEAQLEKSRLLSDRFSAERPKGSFSTLEIQRTEQGDSAMYLCASSSTSGTSGSYEQFFGPGTRLTVL.

V and J are TRBV5-1 and TRBJ1-1; maybe TRBD1 (6 bases). CDR3 length: 14 amino acids. V gave up 0 bases and J gave up 4 bases, with 10 bases separating them. Germline loops: CDR1 SGHRS, CDR2 YFSETQ. The CDR3 DNA sequence: TGCGCCAGCAGCTTGGGCGACAGGCTCACTGAAGCTTTCTTT. Protein: CASSLGDRLTEAFF.

This chain joins TRBV6-5 and TRBJ2-1, with D tentatively TRBD2 (6 bases). The CDR3 contains 15 residues. Germline V gene sequence: CDR1 MNHEY, CDR2 SVGAGI. V was shortened by 5 bases and J by 2 bases, with 13 bases between the two germline ends. The CDR3 bases are TGTGCCAGCAGTATGACTAGAGTGACCTACAATGAGCAGTTCTTC. It yields the protein CASSMTRVTYNEQFF.

This chain connects TRBV6-5 to TRBJ1-2, with D tentatively TRBD1 (5 bases). Germline values: CDR1 MNHEY, CDR2 SVGAGI. Trimming shortened V by 5 bases and J by 4 bases, and 14 bases separated the two germline ends. CDR3 length: 14 amino acids. CDR3 sequence: CASSRSVRGYGYTF. In nucleotides, the CDR3 is TGTGCCAGCAGTCGGTCTGTTAGGGGCTATGGCTACACCTTC.

The V and J genes are TRBV28 and TRBJ2-3, with 9 bases fitting TRBD2. CDR3 length: 17 residues. The germline V gene has CDR1 MDHEN and CDR2 SYDVKM. V shed 1 base and J 2 bases; nucleotides not matched to a gene: 7. Written as DNA, the CDR3 is TGTGCCAGCAGTTTATATTTTCCTAGCGGGAACACAGATACGCAGTATTTT. Translating gives CASSLYFPSGNTDTQYF.

The V and J genes are TRBV19 and TRBJ1-1, with D hard to call. The CDR3 loop spans 14 amino acids. CDR1 and CDR2 from the germline V gene are LNHDA and SQIVND (reference sequence). With 7 bases removed from V and 0 bases from J, the gap between germline ends came to 12 bases. The CDR3 sequence is CASNRGGMNTEAFF. For the CDR3, the DNA is TGTGCCAGTAATCGAGGAGGAATGAACACTGAAGCTTTCTTT.

This rearrangement joins TRBV27 to TRBJ1-5, with TRBD1 identical over 7 bases. V was clipped by 6 bases and J by 4 bases; unmatched bases: 3. Per germline, CDR1 MNHEY and CDR2 SMNVEV (reference sequence). CDR3 length equals 13 residues. The CDR3 coding sequence is TGTGCCAGCAGCGACAGGGAAAATCAGCCCCAGCATTTT. Protein sequence: CASSDRENQPQHF.

This sequence joins TRBV12-5 and TRBJ2-3; D remains unclear. Trimming removed 6 bases at V and 0 bases at J, with 4 bases between. Germline lookup yields CDR1 LGHNT and CDR2 FRNRAP. The length of the CDR3 is 12 residues. This CDR3 is CASGQSTDTQYF. The CDR3 nucleotides are TGTGCTAGTGGACAGAGCACAGATACGCAGTATTTT.